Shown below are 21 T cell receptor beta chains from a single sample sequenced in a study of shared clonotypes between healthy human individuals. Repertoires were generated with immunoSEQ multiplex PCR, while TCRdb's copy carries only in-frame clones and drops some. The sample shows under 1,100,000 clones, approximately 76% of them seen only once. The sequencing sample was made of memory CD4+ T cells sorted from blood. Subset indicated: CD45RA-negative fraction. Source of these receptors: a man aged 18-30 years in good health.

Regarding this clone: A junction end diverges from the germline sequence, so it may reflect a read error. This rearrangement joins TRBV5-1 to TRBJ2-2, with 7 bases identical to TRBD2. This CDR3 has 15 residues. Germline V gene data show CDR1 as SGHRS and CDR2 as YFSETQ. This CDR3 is CANSSLAPNTGELFF. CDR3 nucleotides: TGCGCCAACAGCTCACTAGCGCCGAACACCGGGGAGCTGTTTTTT.

CDR3: CASSERTGEQYF. The CDR3 DNA reads TGTGCCAGCAGCGAGAGGACGGGCGAGCAGTACTTC. V is TRBV7-6 and J is TRBJ2-7; no clear D gene. Trimming took 5 bases from V and 6 from J, leaving 11 bases between them. Germline CDR1 reads SGHVS; CDR2 reads FNYEAQ. This CDR3 spans 12 amino acids.

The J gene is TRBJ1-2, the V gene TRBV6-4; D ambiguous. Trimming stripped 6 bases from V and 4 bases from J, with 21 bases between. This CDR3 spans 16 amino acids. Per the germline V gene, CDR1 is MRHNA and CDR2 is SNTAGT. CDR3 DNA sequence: TGTGCCAGCAGCGTACGTGGCCCGTCAGAAGGCTATGGCTACACCTTC. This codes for CASSVRGPSEGYGYTF.

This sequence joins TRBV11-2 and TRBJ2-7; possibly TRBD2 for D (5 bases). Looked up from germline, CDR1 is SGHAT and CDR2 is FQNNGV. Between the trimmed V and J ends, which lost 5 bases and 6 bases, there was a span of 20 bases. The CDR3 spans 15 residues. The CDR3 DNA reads TGTGCCAGCAGCATCGGACGGGGTGGCGTTGGCGAGCAGTACTTC. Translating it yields CASSIGRGGVGEQYF.

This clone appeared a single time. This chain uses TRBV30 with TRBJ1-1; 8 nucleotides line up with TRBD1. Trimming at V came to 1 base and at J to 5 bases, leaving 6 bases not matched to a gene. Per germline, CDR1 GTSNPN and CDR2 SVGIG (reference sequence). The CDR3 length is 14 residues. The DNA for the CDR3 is TGTGCCTGGAGTGGACAAACAGGGGGAACTGAAGCTTTCTTT. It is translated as CAWSGQTGGTEAFF.

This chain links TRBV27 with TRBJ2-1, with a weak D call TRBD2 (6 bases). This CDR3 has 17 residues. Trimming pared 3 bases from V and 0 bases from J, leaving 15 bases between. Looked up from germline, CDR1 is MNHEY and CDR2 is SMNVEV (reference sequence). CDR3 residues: CASSLMGLTSSYNEQFF. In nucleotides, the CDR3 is TGTGCCAGCAGTTTGATGGGACTGACCAGCTCCTACAATGAGCAGTTCTTC.

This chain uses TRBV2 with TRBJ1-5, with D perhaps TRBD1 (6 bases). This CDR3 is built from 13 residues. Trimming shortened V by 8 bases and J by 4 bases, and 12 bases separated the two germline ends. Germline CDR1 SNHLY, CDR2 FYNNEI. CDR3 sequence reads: CASRRGGNQPQHF. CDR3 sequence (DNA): TGTGCCAGCCGGAGGGGGGGAAATCAGCCCCAGCATTTT.

CDR3 amino acids: CSAVAGYEQFF. The CDR3, as DNA: TGCAGTGCTGTAGCGGGATATGAGCAGTTCTTC. The chain combines TRBV20-1 with TRBJ2-1; 8 positions match TRBD2. The V gene end was trimmed by 5 bases and the J gene end by 8 bases; junction bases not matched to a gene: 2. Per the germline V gene, CDR1 is DFQATT and CDR2 is SNEGSKA (reference sequence). This CDR3 is 11 amino acids long.

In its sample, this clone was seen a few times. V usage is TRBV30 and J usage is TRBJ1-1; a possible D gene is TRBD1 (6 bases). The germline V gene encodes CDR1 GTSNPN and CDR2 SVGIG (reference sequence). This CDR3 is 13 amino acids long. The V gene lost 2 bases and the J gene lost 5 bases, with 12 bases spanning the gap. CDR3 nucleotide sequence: TGTGCCTGGAGTCCTACAGGGTGGACTGAAGCTTTCTTT. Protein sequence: CAWSPTGWTEAFF.

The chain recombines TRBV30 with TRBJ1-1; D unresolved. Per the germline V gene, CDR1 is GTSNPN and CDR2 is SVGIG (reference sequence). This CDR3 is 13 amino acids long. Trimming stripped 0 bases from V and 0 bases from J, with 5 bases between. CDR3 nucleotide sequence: TGTGCCTGGAGTGTGGTCTTGAACACTGAAGCTTTCTTT. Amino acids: CAWSVVLNTEAFF.

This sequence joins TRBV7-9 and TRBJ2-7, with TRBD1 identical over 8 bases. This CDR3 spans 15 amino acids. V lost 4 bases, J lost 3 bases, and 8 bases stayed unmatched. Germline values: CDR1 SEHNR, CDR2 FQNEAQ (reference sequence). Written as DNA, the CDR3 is TGTGCCAGCAGCTCAACCGGGACAGGAGTCTACGAGCAGTACTTC. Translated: CASSSTGTGVYEQYF.

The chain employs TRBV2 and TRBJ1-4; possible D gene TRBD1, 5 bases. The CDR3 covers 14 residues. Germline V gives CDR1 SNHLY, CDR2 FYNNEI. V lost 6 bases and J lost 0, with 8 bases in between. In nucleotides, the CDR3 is TGTGCCAGCAGCGCAGGGCCAACTAATGAAAAACTGTTTTTT. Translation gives CASSAGPTNEKLFF.

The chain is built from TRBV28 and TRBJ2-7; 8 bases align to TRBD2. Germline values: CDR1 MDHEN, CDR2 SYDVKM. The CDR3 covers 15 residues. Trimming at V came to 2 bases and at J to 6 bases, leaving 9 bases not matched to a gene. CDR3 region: CASSLDLAGPVEQYF. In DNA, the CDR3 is TGTGCCAGCAGTTTAGATTTAGCGGGGCCTGTCGAGCAGTACTTC.

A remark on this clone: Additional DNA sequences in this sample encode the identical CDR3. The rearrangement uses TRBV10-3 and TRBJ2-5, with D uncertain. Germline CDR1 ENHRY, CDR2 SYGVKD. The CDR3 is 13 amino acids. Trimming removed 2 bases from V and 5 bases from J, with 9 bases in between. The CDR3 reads CAISEGLEETQYF. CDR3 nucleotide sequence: TGTGCCATCAGTGAGGGATTGGAGGAGACCCAGTACTTC.

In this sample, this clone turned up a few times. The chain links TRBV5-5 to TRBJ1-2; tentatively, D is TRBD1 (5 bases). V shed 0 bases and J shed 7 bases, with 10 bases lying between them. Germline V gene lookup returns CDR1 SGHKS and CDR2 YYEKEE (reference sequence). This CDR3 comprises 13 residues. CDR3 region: CASSLAEGFGYTF. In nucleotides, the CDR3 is TGTGCCAGCAGCTTGGCCGAGGGGTTTGGCTACACCTTC.

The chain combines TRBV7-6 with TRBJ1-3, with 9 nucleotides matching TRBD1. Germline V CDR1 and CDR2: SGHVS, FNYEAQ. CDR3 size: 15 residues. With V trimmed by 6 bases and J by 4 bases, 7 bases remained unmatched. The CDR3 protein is CASSQRTGDGNTIYF. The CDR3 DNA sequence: TGTGCCAGCAGTCAAAGGACAGGGGACGGAAACACCATATATTTT. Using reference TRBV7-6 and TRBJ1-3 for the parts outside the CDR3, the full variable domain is GAGVSQSPRYKVTKRGQDVALRCDPISGHVSLYWYRQALGQGPEFLTYFNYEAQQDKSGLPNDRFSAERPEGSISTLTIQRTEQRDSAMYRCASSQRTGDGNTIYFGEGSWLTVV.

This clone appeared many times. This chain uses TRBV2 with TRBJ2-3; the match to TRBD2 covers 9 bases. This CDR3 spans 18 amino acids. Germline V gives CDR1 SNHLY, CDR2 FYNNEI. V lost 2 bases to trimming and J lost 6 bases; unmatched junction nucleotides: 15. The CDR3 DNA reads TGTGCCAGCAGTGAACGAAGTTTCCAGCGGGAGGATTCCGATACGCAGTATTTT. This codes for CASSERSFQREDSDTQYF.

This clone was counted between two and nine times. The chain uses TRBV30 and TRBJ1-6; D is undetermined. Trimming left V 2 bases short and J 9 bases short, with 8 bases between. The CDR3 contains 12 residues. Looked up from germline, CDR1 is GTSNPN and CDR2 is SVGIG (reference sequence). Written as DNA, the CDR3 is TGTGCCTGGAGTTTTTTCTCTTCACCCCTCCACTTT. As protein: CAWSFFSSPLHF.

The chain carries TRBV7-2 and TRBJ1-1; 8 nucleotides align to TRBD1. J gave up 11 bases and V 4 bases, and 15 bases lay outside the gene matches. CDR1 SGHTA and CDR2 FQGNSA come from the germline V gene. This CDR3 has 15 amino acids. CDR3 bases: TGTGCCAGCAGCTCCCAACAGGGGGTAGTAGGTGCGGCTTTCTTT. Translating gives CASSSQQGVVGAAFF.

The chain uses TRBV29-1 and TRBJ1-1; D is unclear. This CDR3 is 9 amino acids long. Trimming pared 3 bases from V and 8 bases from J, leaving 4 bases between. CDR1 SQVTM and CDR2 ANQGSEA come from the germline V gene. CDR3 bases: TGCAGCGTTGAGGAAGAAGCTTTCTTT. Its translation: CSVEEEAFF.

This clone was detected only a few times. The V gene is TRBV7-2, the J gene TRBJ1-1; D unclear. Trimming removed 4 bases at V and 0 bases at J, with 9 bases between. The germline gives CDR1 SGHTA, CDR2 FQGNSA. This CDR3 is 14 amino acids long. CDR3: CASSSRRMNTEAFF. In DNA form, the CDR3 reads TGTGCCAGCAGCTCTAGACGGATGAACACTGAAGCTTTCTTT.